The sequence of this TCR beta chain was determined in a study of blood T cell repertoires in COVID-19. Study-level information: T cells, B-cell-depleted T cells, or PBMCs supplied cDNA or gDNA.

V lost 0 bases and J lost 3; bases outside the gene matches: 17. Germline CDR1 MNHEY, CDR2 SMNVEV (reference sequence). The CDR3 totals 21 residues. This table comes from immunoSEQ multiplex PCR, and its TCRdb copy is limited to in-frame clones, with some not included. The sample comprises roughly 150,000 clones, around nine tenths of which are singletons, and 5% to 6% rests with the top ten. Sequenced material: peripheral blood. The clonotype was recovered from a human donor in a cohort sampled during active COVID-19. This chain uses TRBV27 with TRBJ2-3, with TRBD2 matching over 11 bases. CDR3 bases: TGTGCCAGCAGTTTATCGGCTGGTAGCGGGAGGGTGGGAGACCGGACAGATACGCAGTATTTT. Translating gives CASSLSAGSGRVGDRTDTQYF.